Below, 2 T cell receptor gamma chains from the same sample are listed, as sequenced in a study of gamma delta lymphoproliferative disorders and STAT genes listed by TCRdb under 2018. Library preparation used multiplex PCR. TCRdb names Illumina MiSeq as the instrument used. TCRdb called clones afresh from the public reads with CATT; identical DNA rows were later merged. This sample lists roughly 630 gamma-chain clones; roughly 26% were detected once. Of the sample, around a sixth falls within the top ten clones. For TCR sequencing, genomic DNA was taken from peripheral blood mononuclear cells isolated from both patients and controls. Sample: blood. The receptors originated from a human donor in good health.

This clone is large. The chain links TRGV10 to TRGJ1 or TRGJ2. Here the J gene came from matching the DNA to germline, since TCRdb omits it. TRGV10 is annotated as an ORF whose role is uncertain. There are 12 residues in the CDR3. Trimming at V came to 8 bases and at J to 12 bases, leaving 14 bases not matched to a gene. The CDR3 sequence is CAAWEKGRGKLF. The CDR3 bases are TGTGCTGCGTGGGAAAAGGGGCGGGGGAAACTCTTT.

By share of the sample, this clone is large. A read error may produce the germline difference seen at one junction end. This chain uses TRGV10 with TRGJ1 or TRGJ2. Matching the DNA to germline supplied the J gene, which TCRdb does not give. TRGV10 is marked as an open reading frame, function uncertain. The CDR3 length is 10 residues. The CDR3 DNA follows: TGCGCGTTGAATTATTATAAGAAACTCTTT. This codes for CALNYYKKLF.